Following are 20 T cell receptor beta chains from one sample sequenced in a study of monozygotic twins with cystic fibrosis. Method: immunoSEQ multiplex PCR; TCRdb's copy keeps in-frame clones and lacks some. The sample contains about 15,000 clones, 80% to 95% of which appear only once. Sequencing input: blood. The source is a girl aged 2 to 9 with cystic fibrosis.

The chain recombines TRBV7-3 with TRBJ1-1; D may be TRBD1 (5 bases). V gave up 4 bases and J gave up 5 bases, with 17 bases separating them. Germline V gene data show CDR1 as SGHTA and CDR2 as FQGTGA. The CDR3 is made up of 15 amino acids. The CDR3 nucleotides are TGTGCCAGCAGCTCTCACCGGGACCGCCCGACTGAAGCTTTCTTT. Its protein product is CASSSHRDRPTEAFF.

The chain's CDR3 is CASSLAGEVYGYTF. As DNA, the CDR3 is TGCGCCAGCAGCTTGGCCGGAGAAGTCTATGGCTACACCTTC. V gene TRBV5-1 combines with J gene TRBJ1-2, with unresolved D. Germline values: CDR1 SGHRS, CDR2 YFSETQ. The length of the CDR3 is 14 residues. Trimming took 0 bases from V and 4 from J, leaving 10 bases between them.

The chain couples TRBV10-3 to TRBJ1-2; maybe TRBD1 (6 bases). CDR3 length equals 15 residues. The germline CDR1 and CDR2 sequences are ENHRY and SYGVKD. V was cut by 3 bases and J by 2 bases, with 13 bases left in between. The CDR3 here is CAISDSRTDNYGYTF. CDR3 DNA: TGTGCCATCAGTGACTCCCGGACAGACAACTATGGCTACACCTTC.

The chain combines TRBV18 with TRBJ2-6; tentatively, D is TRBD1 (5 bases). CDR3 length: 16 residues. Trimming stripped 2 bases from V and 2 bases from J, with 10 bases between. CDR1 and CDR2 (germline): KGHSH, LQKENI. The CDR3 is CASSPRQSTGANVLTF. In DNA form, the CDR3 reads TGTGCCAGCTCACCAAGACAGTCCACTGGGGCCAACGTCCTGACTTTC.

This clone was recorded a few times. The CDR3 DNA is TGTGCCAGCAGGTCGGGACAGGACACTGAAGCTTTCTTT. Translation: CASRSGQDTEAFF. The chain links TRBV7-9 to TRBJ1-1; 8 bases fit TRBD1. Trimming removed 6 bases from V and 3 bases from J; junction bases left unmatched: 3. Looked up from germline, CDR1 is SEHNR and CDR2 is FQNEAQ (reference sequence). The CDR3 is 13 residues long. The full variable domain, rest sourced from reference TRBV7-9 and TRBJ1-1, is DTGVSQNPRHKITKRGQNVTFRCDPISEHNRLYWYRQTLGQGPEFLTYFQNEAQLEKSRLLSDRFSAERPKGSFSTLEIQRTEQGDSAMYLCASRSGQDTEAFFGQGTRLTVV.

The chain joins TRBV6-1 to TRBJ1-5, with D tentatively TRBD1 (6 bases). Trimming removed 2 bases from V and 5 bases from J, with 13 bases in between. The CDR3 has 15 residues. Germline loops: CDR1 MNHNS, CDR2 SASEGT. The CDR3 DNA reads TGTGCCAGCAGTGAAATGGACAGTTCCGATCAGCCCCAGCATTTT. Its protein product is CASSEMDSSDQPQHF.

Concerning this clone: The junction differs from germline at one of its ends, possibly a read error. The genes are TRBV7-8 and TRBJ2-7; perhaps D is TRBD1 or TRBD2 (6 bases each). The germline CDR1 and CDR2 sequences are SGHVS and FQNEAQ. This CDR3 is built from 14 residues. CDR3 region: CASSLKAGGYERYF. The CDR3 DNA is TGTGCCAGCAGCTTAAAGGCCGGGGGCTACGAGCGGTACTTC.

V is TRBV18 and J is TRBJ2-1; 9 nucleotides line up with TRBD2. The CDR3 has 16 residues. CDR1 KGHSH and CDR2 LQKENI come from the germline V gene. J lost 3 bases, V lost 3 bases, and 6 bases had no gene match. In nucleotides, the CDR3 is TGTGCCAGCTCACCTCAAGCGGGAGGATTCTACAATGAGCAGTTCTTC. Protein: CASSPQAGGFYNEQFF.

The chain employs TRBV6-5 and TRBJ1-2, with 9 bases aligning to TRBD1. The CDR3 contains 14 residues. CDR1 MNHEY and CDR2 SVGAGI come from the germline V gene. The V gene end was trimmed by 8 bases and the J gene end by 2 bases; junction bases not matched to a gene: 6. DNA for the CDR3: TGTGCCAGCGTACAAACAGGGGGCAACTATGGCTACACCTTC. Protein: CASVQTGGNYGYTF.

This sequence joins TRBV25-1 and TRBJ2-7; 10 bases match TRBD1. The J segment lost 4 bases and the V segment lost 8 bases, leaving 11 bases of the junction unmatched. The germline CDR1 and CDR2 sequences are MGHDK and SYGVNS. This CDR3 contains 15 residues. CDR3 in amino acids: CASRGEGDRGYEQYF. The CDR3, as DNA: TGTGCCAGCCGCGGAGAGGGGGACAGGGGTTACGAGCAGTACTTC.

The J gene is TRBJ2-7, the V gene TRBV9; the D call may be TRBD1 or TRBD2 (5 bases each). Looked up from germline, CDR1 is SGDLS and CDR2 is YYNGEE. The CDR3 sequence is 15 residues long. V dropped 0 bases and J dropped 0 bases, with 10 bases sitting between them. CDR3 coding DNA: TGTGCCAGCAGCGTAGGCCAGGGACCCTCCTACGAGCAGTACTTC. It yields the protein CASSVGQGPSYEQYF.

The V call is TRBV4-3, the J call TRBJ2-3; 12 bases agree with TRBD2. The CDR3 totals 15 residues. Trimming removed 5 bases from V and 7 bases from J; junction bases left unmatched: 7. The germline CDR1 and CDR2 sequences are LGHNA and YSLEER. CDR3 amino acids: CASSEGTSGGHTQYF. CDR3 coding DNA: TGCGCCAGCAGCGAAGGCACTAGCGGGGGGCATACGCAGTATTTT.

The rearrangement uses TRBV15 and TRBJ1-1, with 9 bases aligning to TRBD1. This CDR3 has 16 residues. V shed 3 bases and J 8 bases; nucleotides not matched to a gene: 13. Germline values: CDR1 LNHNV, CDR2 YYDKDF (reference sequence). The CDR3 DNA reads as TGTGCCACCAGCAGTGAACACCCGGGACAGGGTAACGAAGCTTTCTTT. It codes for CATSSEHPGQGNEAFF. Drawing the rest from reference TRBV15 and TRBJ1-1, the complete variable domain is DAMVIQNPRYQVTQFGKPVTLSCSQTLNHNVMYWYQQKSSQAPKLLFHYYDKDFNNEADTPDNFQSRRPNTSFCFLDIRSPGLGDTAMYLCATSSEHPGQGNEAFFGQGTRLTVV.

The J gene is TRBJ2-7, the V gene TRBV11-2; D is ambiguous. Germline assignment: CDR1 SGHAT and CDR2 FQNNGV. The CDR3 covers 14 residues. V dropped 7 bases and J dropped 2 bases, with 15 bases sitting between them. CDR3 sequence: CASTLRGEAYEQYF. The DNA for the CDR3 is TGTGCCAGCACCCTCCGTGGCGAAGCCTACGAGCAGTACTTC. The whole variable domain, remainder taken from reference TRBV11-2 and TRBJ2-7, is EAGVAQSPRYKIIEKRQSVAFWCNPISGHATLYWYQQILGQGPKLLIQFQNNGVVDDSQLPKDRFSAERLKGVDSTLKIQPAKLEDSAVYLCASTLRGEAYEQYFGPGTRLTVT.

This chain joins TRBV11-3 and TRBJ2-2; D is unclear. This CDR3 spans 11 amino acids. Trimming stripped 6 bases from V and 5 bases from J, with 4 bases between. CDR1 and CDR2 from the germline V gene are SGHNT and YENEEA. Here the CDR3 DNA reads TGTGCCAGCAGGCAAACCGGGGAGCTGTTTTTT. Protein product: CASRQTGELFF. The entire variable domain, with the rest obtained from reference TRBV11-3 and TRBJ2-2, is as follows: EAGVVQSPRYKIIEKKQPVAFWCNPISGHNTLYWYLQNLGQGPELLIRYENEEAVDDSQLPKDRFSAERLKGVDSTLKIQPAELGDSAVYLCASRQTGELFFGEGSRLTVL.

CDR3 region: CASSQAEEGYETQYF. DNA for the CDR3: TGTGCCAGCAGCCAGGCGGAAGAGGGGTACGAGACCCAGTACTTC. The gene calls are TRBV7-2 and TRBJ2-5; D is tentatively TRBD1 or TRBD2 (5 bases each). CDR1 is SGHTA and CDR2 is FQGNSA in the germline V gene. The CDR3 has 15 amino acids. V was cut by 5 bases and J by 5 bases, with 18 bases left in between.

The J gene is TRBJ1-3, the V gene TRBV29-1, with D possibly TRBD1 on 5 matching bases. Trimming took off 7 bases at V and 0 bases at J, with 13 bases between the two ends. The CDR3 covers 14 residues. Per the germline V gene, CDR1 is SQVTM and CDR2 is ANQGSEA. The CDR3: CSAGRDLSGNTIYF. For the CDR3, the DNA is TGCAGCGCCGGAAGGGACCTCTCTGGAAACACCATATATTTT.

This chain connects TRBV18 to TRBJ1-3; 8 nucleotides agree with TRBD1. With 2 bases clipped from V and 6 bases from J, the junction kept 6 bases outside the gene matches. The CDR3 has 15 residues. CDR1 is KGHSH and CDR2 is LQKENI in the germline V gene. The CDR3 is CASSPTAGGKNTIYF. CDR3 DNA sequence: TGTGCCAGCTCACCAACGGCAGGGGGCAAAAACACCATATATTTT.

The chain links TRBV30 to TRBJ1-5; D may be TRBD1 (6 bases). V lost 5 bases, J lost 4 bases, and 9 bases lay in between. The CDR3 extends over 12 amino acids. Germline CDR1 is GTSNPN and CDR2 is SVGIG (reference sequence). CDR3 in amino acids: CAWGGPNQPQHF. The CDR3 nucleotides are TGTGCCTGGGGGGGGCCGAATCAGCCCCAGCATTTT.

This chain connects TRBV7-2 to TRBJ1-2; D gene ambiguous. The CDR3 spans 15 residues. Deletions cut 3 bases from V and 8 bases from J, with 19 bases between. CDR1 and CDR2 from the germline V gene are SGHTA and FQGNSA. Here the CDR3 DNA reads TGTGCCAGCAGCTTCAAATCTGAAAGTCTCAGCGGCTACACCTTC. It specifies CASSFKSESLSGYTF.